This T cell receptor beta chain is from a study of beta chain features in type 1 diabetes. Study-level points and caveats: The study found fewer insertions and more deletions at VDJ junctions in type 1 diabetes patients. In every one of the four CD4+ subsets, TCRB CDR3s were moderately but significantly shorter in Type 1 diabetes patients.

Sequenced material consisted of expressed TCRB transcripts (all of the isolated RNA was reverse transcribed). Profiled with immunoSEQ multiplex PCR; TCRdb holds only in-frame clones, not every one. The sample shows some 160,000 clones, roughly 8% of them seen only once. This clone was counted a few times. What it binds is not known. In total, each donor contributed a single heparinised blood draw that averaged approximately 0.12 L. CD45RO/CCR7/CD25/CD127/CD95/CD27 staining was used to isolate CD4+ naive, central memory, regulatory and stem cell-like memory cells by sorting. V was pared by 5 bases and J by 5 bases, with 18 bases between. The germline CDR1 and CDR2 sequences are SEHNR and FQNEAQ (reference sequence). The CDR3 is made up of 15 amino acids.

The sample consisted of central memory CD4+ T cells from blood. The source of this sequence is a woman aged 18 to 35 with type 1 diabetes. The V gene is TRBV7-9, the J gene TRBJ2-5, with a tentative D call TRBD1 (7 bases). In DNA, the CDR3 is TGTGCCAGCAGCCCCCAGGGGGGTTTGGGGGAGACCCAGTACTTC. Its protein product is CASSPQGGLGETQYF. Full variable domain (missing parts from reference TRBV7-9 and TRBJ2-5): DTGVSQNPRHKITKRGQNVTFRCDPISEHNRLYWYRQTLGQGPEFLTYFQNEAQLEKSRLLSDRFSAERPKGSFSTLEIQRTEQGDSAMYLCASSPQGGLGETQYFGPGTRLLVL.